The next 13 T cell receptor beta chains were all read from a single sample in a study of T cell responses to AZD1222 COVID-19 vaccine. Assay: immunoSEQ multiplex PCR; the TCRdb copy retains only in-frame clones and omits some. The profile shows approximately 180,000 clones, around nine tenths of them singletons. Sequencing was performed on peripheral blood, taken on day 0 of AZD1222 vaccination. These TCRs come from an adult in good health.

The sample holds a few counts of this clone. V usage is TRBV4-3 and J usage is TRBJ2-7, with 13 nucleotides matching TRBD2. Trimming removed 0 bases from V and 6 bases from J; junction bases left unmatched: 2. The CDR3 is 15 amino acids. Germline CDR1 reads LGHNA; CDR2 reads YSLEER. The CDR3 region has the DNA TGCGCCAGCAGCCAAGACGGACTAGCGGGAGCCGAGCAGTACTTC. Encoded protein: CASSQDGLAGAEQYF.

V is TRBV9 and J is TRBJ1-1; no firm D call. The germline gives CDR1 SGDLS, CDR2 YYNGEE. The CDR3 has 13 residues. V shed 2 bases and J shed 4 bases, with 9 bases lying between them. Here the CDR3 DNA reads TGTGCCAGCAGCGTGGGCAGTCTCACTGAAGCTTTCTTT. Its translation is CASSVGSLTEAFF.

The chain combines TRBV10-3 with TRBJ1-6; 9 bases fit TRBD1. The trim removed 3 bases at V and 9 bases at J, leaving 6 bases unmatched. The CDR3 is made up of 15 amino acids. CDR1 is ENHRY, CDR2 SYGVKD, per germline. CDR3 protein: CAISEMDRGRSPLHF. In DNA form, the CDR3 reads TGTGCCATCAGTGAAATGGACAGGGGCCGTTCACCCCTCCACTTT.

The chain combines TRBV21-1 with TRBJ1-6. TRBV21-1 is an annotated pseudogene. The CDR3 runs 15 residues. The CDR3 loop is CASSKGGMFNSPLHF. CDR3 nucleotide sequence: TGTGCCAGCAGCAAAGGTGGGATGTTTAATTCACCCCTCCACTTT.

Only a few counts were recorded for this clone. The V and J genes are TRBV19 and TRBJ1-2; no clear D gene. The CDR3 is 18 residues long. Trimming shortened V by 8 bases and J by 4 bases, and 29 bases separated the two germline ends. Germline V lookup: CDR1 LNHDA, CDR2 SQIVND (reference sequence). The CDR3 DNA reads TGTGCCAGTTTCGAGGGCGGGCGGTTCCACGGGTCCTCCTATGGCTACACCTTC. This codes for CASFEGGRFHGSSYGYTF.

V usage is TRBV13 and J usage is TRBJ1-1; 10 nucleotides line up with TRBD1. Trimming removed 2 bases from V and 5 bases from J; junction bases left unmatched: 2. Germline V gene data show CDR1 as PRHDT and CDR2 as FYEKMQ (reference sequence). This CDR3 spans 14 amino acids. The CDR3: CASSLWTGGTEAFF. CDR3 DNA sequence: TGTGCCAGCAGCTTATGGACAGGGGGAACTGAAGCTTTCTTT.

The chain recombines TRBV14 with TRBJ2-1, with 7 bases identical to TRBD2. The trim removed 1 base at V and 3 bases at J, leaving 3 bases unmatched. From germline, CDR1 is SGHDN and CDR2 FVKESK. The CDR3 is made up of 15 amino acids. The CDR3 region has the DNA TGTGCCAGCAGCCAAGTGGGGGGGTTCTACAATGAGCAGTTCTTC. It yields the protein CASSQVGGFYNEQFF.

The chain uses TRBV6-5 and TRBJ2-7; 11 bases agree with TRBD1. Germline V gene lookup returns CDR1 MNHEY and CDR2 SVGAGI. There are 15 residues in the CDR3. Germline trimming cut 6 bases from V and 4 bases from J; bases unmatched to any gene: 8. The CDR3 DNA follows: TGTGCCAGCAGCTCCACTGGGGACAGGGGGTACGAGCAGTACTTC. It yields the protein CASSSTGDRGYEQYF.

V is TRBV5-1 and J is TRBJ1-2; D perhaps matches TRBD1 (6 bases). CDR3 size: 14 residues. V lost 4 bases, J lost 4 bases, and 14 bases lay in between. Germline V CDR1 and CDR2: SGHRS, YFSETQ. In DNA form, the CDR3 reads TGCGCCAGCAGCGTTTCCCAGGGGAGCTATGGCTACACCTTC. It specifies CASSVSQGSYGYTF.

This clone was seen just once. The chain links TRBV6-5 to TRBJ2-1, with 10 positions matching TRBD2. The ends lost 0 bases at V and 8 bases at J; junction bases unmatched: 4. The CDR3 contains 15 residues. In germline, CDR1 is MNHEY, CDR2 SVGAGI. CDR3 residues: CASSYSSGGADEQFF. CDR3 DNA sequence: TGTGCCAGCAGTTACTCGAGCGGGGGGGCCGATGAGCAGTTCTTC.

This clone was detected only once. The chain combines TRBV5-4 with TRBJ2-7, with a weak D call TRBD2 (6 bases). CDR3 size: 14 residues. V lost 0 bases, J lost 6 bases, and 13 bases lay in between. Germline V gene sequence: CDR1 SGHNT, CDR2 YYREEE (reference sequence). CDR3 amino acids: CASSLALMEGEQYF. The CDR3 DNA follows: TGTGCCAGCAGCTTGGCTTTGATGGAGGGCGAGCAGTACTTC.

This sequence joins TRBV19 and TRBJ1-5, with D uncertain. V was pared by 5 bases and J by 1 base, with 9 bases between. The CDR3 runs 14 residues. Germline V gives CDR1 LNHDA, CDR2 SQIVND (reference sequence). The CDR3 DNA sequence: TGTGCCAGTAGTGCGGACTCCAGCAATCAGCCCCAGCATTTT. Amino acids: CASSADSSNQPQHF.

V is TRBV11-2 and J is TRBJ2-2; no reliable D call. Germline CDR1 SGHAT, CDR2 FQNNGV. This CDR3 contains 16 residues. Trimming shortened V by 1 base and J by 5 bases, and 14 bases separated the two germline ends. The chain's CDR3 is CASSLVLDFSTGELFF. The CDR3 coding sequence is TGTGCCAGCAGCTTAGTCCTAGACTTTTCGACCGGGGAGCTGTTTTTT.